This T cell receptor beta chain emerged from a study of T cells in Graves' hyperthyroidism and ophthalmopathy. Overall study context: Peripheral blood was drawn at first diagnosis, prior to all treatment. Findings and caveats of the study: The blood repertoire included most of the expanded thyroid clonotypes above 0.001.

Germline V lookup: CDR1 SGHRS, CDR2 YFSETQ. Trimming took 10 bases from V and 0 from J, leaving 14 bases between them. This CDR3 is 14 amino acids long. The TCR beta CDR3 regions underwent amplification using RNA transcripts as the source. Primed by the HTBI set, a first-round RT-PCR was run on the TCR CDR3. MiXCR, run by TCRdb on the multiplex PCR reads, gives a single entry per CDR3 protein. The data show approximately 380,000 distinct CDR3 sequences, less than 20% seen once. This clonotype has only a few counts. Its antigen is still unknown. It was uncontrolled infection, other autoimmune disease, pregnancy or lactation that excluded patients.

Sequencing used blood. The V call is TRBV5-1, the J call TRBJ2-1; D gene unclear. This sequence was found in a young man with Graves' ophthalmopathy. Here the CDR3 DNA reads TGCGCCGGACCTTACAATTACTCCTACAATGAGCAGTTCTTC. This gives the protein CAGPYNYSYNEQFF.